Shown below are 8 T cell receptor beta chains from a single sample sequenced in a study of cytomegalovirus exposure and HLA in healthy donors. The PCR used 60 Vbeta and 13 Jbeta primers. Clones were sequenced by immunoSEQ multiplex PCR, and TCRdb holds only the in-frame ones, with some missing. This sample yields roughly 130,000 clones, of which 79% are seen a single time; more than 1.5% belongs to the top ten. The source material was PBMCs. These TCRs come from a man between 18 and 29 years old in good health and CMV-seronegative.

The chain is built from TRBV6-4 and TRBJ2-4, with unresolved D. Per the germline V gene, CDR1 is MRHNA and CDR2 is SNTAGT. There are 12 residues in the CDR3. CDR3 protein: CVTLQVTHIQYF. For the CDR3, the DNA is TGTGTCACCTTGCAAGTAACTCACATTCAGTACTTC.

The V gene is TRBV9, the J gene TRBJ2-1, with 14 bases fitting TRBD2. The CDR3 extends over 14 amino acids. The germline V gene encodes CDR1 SGDLS and CDR2 YYNGEE. V shed 3 bases and J 11 bases; nucleotides not matched to a gene: 4. The CDR3 DNA reads TGTGCCAGCAGCGAAGGGACTAGCGGGAGACAGCAGTTCTTC. Its protein is CASSEGTSGRQQFF.

A few counts support this clone. The chain employs TRBV5-1 and TRBJ2-5; TRBD1 matches at 7 bases. The CDR3 contains 15 residues. The V segment lost 3 bases and the J segment 1 base; nucleotides outside the gene matches: 6. Per germline, CDR1 SGHRS and CDR2 YFSETQ. CDR3 residues: CASSSTGAPQETQYF. The DNA for the CDR3 is TGCGCCAGCAGCTCTACAGGGGCCCCCCAAGAGACCCAGTACTTC.

This rearrangement joins TRBV14 to TRBJ2-2; D gene unclear. Per germline, CDR1 SGHDN and CDR2 FVKESK. Trimming took 1 base from V and 5 from J, leaving 8 bases between them. This CDR3 has 14 residues. The CDR3 DNA reads TGTGCCAGCAGCCAAGCCCTCCGGACCGGGGAGCTGTTTTTT. Its protein is CASSQALRTGELFF.

J is TRBJ2-3 and V is TRBV2; 11 positions match TRBD2. The germline CDR1 and CDR2 sequences are SNHLY and FYNNEI. This CDR3 is 16 amino acids long. V lost 6 bases and J lost 2; bases outside the gene matches: 7. The CDR3: CASRPLAGGSTDTQYF. CDR3 nucleotides: TGTGCCAGCAGACCCCTAGCGGGAGGCTCCACAGATACGCAGTATTTT.

The chain has TRBV11-2 and TRBJ2-5; D is unresolved. The CDR3 length is 14 residues. The germline gives CDR1 SGHAT, CDR2 FQNNGV. Trimming took 1 base from V and 5 from J, leaving 11 bases between them. CDR3 coding DNA: TGTGCCAGCAGCTTAGTTAGTAGCCGGGAGACCCAGTACTTC. This sequence encodes CASSLVSSRETQYF. The full variable domain, with the rest looked up from reference TRBV11-2 and TRBJ2-5, is EAGVAQSPRYKIIEKRQSVAFWCNPISGHATLYWYQQILGQGPKLLIQFQNNGVVDDSQLPKDRFSAERLKGVDSTLKIQPAKLEDSAVYLCASSLVSSRETQYFGPGTRLLVL.

On this clone itself: Compared with germline, one end of the junction differs, possibly owing to a read error. The V call is TRBV10-3, the J call TRBJ1-2, with D possibly TRBD1 on 5 matching bases. The germline V gene encodes CDR1 ENHRY and CDR2 SYGVKD. CDR3 length: 14 residues. The CDR3 loop reads CATSGTQGADGYTF. The CDR3 DNA sequence: TGTGCCACCAGTGGGACCCAGGGCGCCGATGGCTACACCTTC.

This chain uses TRBV15 with TRBJ1-1, with 7 bases that match TRBD1. The CDR3 runs to 17 residues. Germline V gene sequence: CDR1 LNHNV, CDR2 YYDKDF (reference sequence). V lost 1 base, J lost 5 bases, and 13 bases stayed unmatched. CDR3 sequence reads: CATSRVDRVRRVTEAFF. The CDR3 DNA sequence: TGTGCCACCAGCAGAGTCGACAGGGTGAGACGAGTGACTGAAGCTTTCTTT.